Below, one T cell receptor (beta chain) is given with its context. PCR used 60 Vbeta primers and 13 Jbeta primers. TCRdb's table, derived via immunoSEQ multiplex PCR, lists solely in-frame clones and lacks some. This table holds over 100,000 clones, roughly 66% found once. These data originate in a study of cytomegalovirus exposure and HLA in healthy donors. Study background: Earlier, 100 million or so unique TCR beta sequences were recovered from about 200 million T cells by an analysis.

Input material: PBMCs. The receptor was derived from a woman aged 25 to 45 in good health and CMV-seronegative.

DNA of the CDR3: TGCGCCAGCAGCCAAGACGGGAGTTACGAGCAGTACTTC. This translates into CASSQDGSYEQYF. The chain employs TRBV4-3 and TRBJ2-7; maybe TRBD2 (6 bases). The V gene's germline CDR1 is LGHNA and CDR2 YSLEER. Deletions cut 0 bases from V and 4 bases from J, with 7 bases between. This CDR3 has 13 amino acids.